This TCR beta chain appears in the sequencing data of a study of T cell responses to AZD1222 COVID-19 vaccine. Only in-frame clones appear in the TCRdb table, and some are missing; sequencing was by immunoSEQ multiplex PCR. The sample shows 150,000 to 200,000 clones, approximately 90% of them seen only once. Germline V gives CDR1 LNHNV, CDR2 YYDKDF (reference sequence). The CDR3 contains 16 residues. V lost 0 bases and J lost 7; bases outside the gene matches: 4. This sequence joins TRBV15 and TRBJ2-1, with 12 bases aligning to TRBD2. The sequences come from peripheral blood, collected on day 0 of AZD1222 vaccination. This TCR came from an adult in good health. CDR3 sequence reads: CATSRDYTSGGNEQFF. Here the CDR3 DNA reads TGTGCCACCAGCAGAGATTATACTAGCGGGGGGAATGAGCAGTTCTTC.